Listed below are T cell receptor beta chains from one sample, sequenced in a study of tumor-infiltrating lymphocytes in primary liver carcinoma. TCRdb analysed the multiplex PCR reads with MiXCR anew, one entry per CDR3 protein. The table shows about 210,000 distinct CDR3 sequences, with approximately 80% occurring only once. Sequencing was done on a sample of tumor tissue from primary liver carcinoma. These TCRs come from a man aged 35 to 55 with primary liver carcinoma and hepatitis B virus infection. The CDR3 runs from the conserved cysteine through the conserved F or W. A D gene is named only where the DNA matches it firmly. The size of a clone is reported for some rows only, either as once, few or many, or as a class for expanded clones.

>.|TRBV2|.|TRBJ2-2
CTSSLAHGGELFF
TGTACCAGCAGCCTGGCCCATGGCGGGGAGCTGTTTTTT
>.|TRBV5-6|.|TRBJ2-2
CASKVGGNTGEMFF
TGTGCCAGCAAGGTCGGAGGGAACACCGGGGAGATGTTTTTT
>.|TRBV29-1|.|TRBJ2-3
CSVALTTDTQYF
TGCAGCGTTGCTCTTACCACAGATACGCAGTATTTC
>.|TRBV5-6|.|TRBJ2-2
CASTWSSGELFF
TGTGCCAGTACCTGGTCCTCCGGGGAGCTGTTTTTT
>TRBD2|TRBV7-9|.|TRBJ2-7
CAGRRTSGSFYEQYF
TGTGCCGGCAGACGGACTAGCGGGAGTTTCTACGAGCAGTACTTC
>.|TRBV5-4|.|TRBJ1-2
CVSSLIESPYGYTF
TGTGTCAGCAGCTTGATTGAATCTCCATATGGCTACACCTTC
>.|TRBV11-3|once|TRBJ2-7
CASSPGEGDCEHYF
TGTGCTAGCAGCCCTGGAGAAGGGGACTGCGAGCACTACTTC
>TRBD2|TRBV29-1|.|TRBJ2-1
CGVGLVGGFYNEKFF
TGCGGCGTTGGACTAGTGGGAGGGTTCTACAATGAGAAGTTCTTC
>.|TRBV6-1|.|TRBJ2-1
CASSEETGTEQFF
TGTGCCAGCAGTGAAGAGACGGGCACTGAGCAGTTCTTC
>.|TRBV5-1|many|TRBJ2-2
CASSSGNTGELFF
TGCGCCAGCAGTTCCGGGAACACCGGGGAGCTGTTTTTT
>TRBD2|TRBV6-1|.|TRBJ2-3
CASGLAGERYTQYF
TGTGCCAGCGGACTAGCAGGAGAAAGATATACGCAGTATTTT
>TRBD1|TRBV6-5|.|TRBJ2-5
CASSPQGEIQYF
TGTGCCAGCAGCCCCCAGGGGGAGATCCAGTACTTC
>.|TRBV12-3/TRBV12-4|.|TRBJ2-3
CAIRSTDMQYF
TGTGCCATTCGGAGTACAGATATGCAGTATTTT
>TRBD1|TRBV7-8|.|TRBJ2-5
CASSRDREIESQYF
TGTGCCAGCAGCAGGGACAGGGAGATTGAGAGCCAGTACTTC
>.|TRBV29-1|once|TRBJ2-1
CSAGIRGYNEQFF
TGCAGTGCTGGGATACGGGGATACAATGAGCAGTTCTTC
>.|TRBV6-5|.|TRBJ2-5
CASRRMRVGETQYF
TGTGCCAGCAGACGAATGAGGGTGGGAGAGACCCAGTACTTC
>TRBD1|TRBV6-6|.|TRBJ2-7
CGSSPRQGPFYEQYF
TGTGGCAGCAGTCCGCGACAGGGACCATTCTACGAGCAGTATTTC
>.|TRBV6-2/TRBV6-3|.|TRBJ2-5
CASSNNQETQYF
TGTGCCAGCAGCAACAACCAAGAGACCCAATATTTC
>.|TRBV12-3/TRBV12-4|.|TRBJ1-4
CASSLWGVGEKLFF
TGTGCCAGCAGTTTATGGGGGGTTGGTGAAAAACTGTTTTTT
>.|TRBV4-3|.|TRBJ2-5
CSSSQTFGSWETQYF
TGCTCCAGCAGCCAAACGTTCGGGTCTTGGGAGACCCAGTATTTC
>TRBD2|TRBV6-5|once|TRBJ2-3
CASNTGLEGTYTQYF
TGTGCCAGCAACACAGGACTAGAGGGAACATATACGCAGTATTTT
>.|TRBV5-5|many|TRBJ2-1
CASSPDWTDSNEQFF
TGTGCCAGCAGCCCCGACTGGACTGATTCCAATGAGCAGTTCTTC
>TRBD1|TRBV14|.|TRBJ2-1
CASSPDRGQFYNEQLF
TGTGCCAGCAGCCCTGACAGGGGTCAGTTTTACAATGAGCAGCTCTTC